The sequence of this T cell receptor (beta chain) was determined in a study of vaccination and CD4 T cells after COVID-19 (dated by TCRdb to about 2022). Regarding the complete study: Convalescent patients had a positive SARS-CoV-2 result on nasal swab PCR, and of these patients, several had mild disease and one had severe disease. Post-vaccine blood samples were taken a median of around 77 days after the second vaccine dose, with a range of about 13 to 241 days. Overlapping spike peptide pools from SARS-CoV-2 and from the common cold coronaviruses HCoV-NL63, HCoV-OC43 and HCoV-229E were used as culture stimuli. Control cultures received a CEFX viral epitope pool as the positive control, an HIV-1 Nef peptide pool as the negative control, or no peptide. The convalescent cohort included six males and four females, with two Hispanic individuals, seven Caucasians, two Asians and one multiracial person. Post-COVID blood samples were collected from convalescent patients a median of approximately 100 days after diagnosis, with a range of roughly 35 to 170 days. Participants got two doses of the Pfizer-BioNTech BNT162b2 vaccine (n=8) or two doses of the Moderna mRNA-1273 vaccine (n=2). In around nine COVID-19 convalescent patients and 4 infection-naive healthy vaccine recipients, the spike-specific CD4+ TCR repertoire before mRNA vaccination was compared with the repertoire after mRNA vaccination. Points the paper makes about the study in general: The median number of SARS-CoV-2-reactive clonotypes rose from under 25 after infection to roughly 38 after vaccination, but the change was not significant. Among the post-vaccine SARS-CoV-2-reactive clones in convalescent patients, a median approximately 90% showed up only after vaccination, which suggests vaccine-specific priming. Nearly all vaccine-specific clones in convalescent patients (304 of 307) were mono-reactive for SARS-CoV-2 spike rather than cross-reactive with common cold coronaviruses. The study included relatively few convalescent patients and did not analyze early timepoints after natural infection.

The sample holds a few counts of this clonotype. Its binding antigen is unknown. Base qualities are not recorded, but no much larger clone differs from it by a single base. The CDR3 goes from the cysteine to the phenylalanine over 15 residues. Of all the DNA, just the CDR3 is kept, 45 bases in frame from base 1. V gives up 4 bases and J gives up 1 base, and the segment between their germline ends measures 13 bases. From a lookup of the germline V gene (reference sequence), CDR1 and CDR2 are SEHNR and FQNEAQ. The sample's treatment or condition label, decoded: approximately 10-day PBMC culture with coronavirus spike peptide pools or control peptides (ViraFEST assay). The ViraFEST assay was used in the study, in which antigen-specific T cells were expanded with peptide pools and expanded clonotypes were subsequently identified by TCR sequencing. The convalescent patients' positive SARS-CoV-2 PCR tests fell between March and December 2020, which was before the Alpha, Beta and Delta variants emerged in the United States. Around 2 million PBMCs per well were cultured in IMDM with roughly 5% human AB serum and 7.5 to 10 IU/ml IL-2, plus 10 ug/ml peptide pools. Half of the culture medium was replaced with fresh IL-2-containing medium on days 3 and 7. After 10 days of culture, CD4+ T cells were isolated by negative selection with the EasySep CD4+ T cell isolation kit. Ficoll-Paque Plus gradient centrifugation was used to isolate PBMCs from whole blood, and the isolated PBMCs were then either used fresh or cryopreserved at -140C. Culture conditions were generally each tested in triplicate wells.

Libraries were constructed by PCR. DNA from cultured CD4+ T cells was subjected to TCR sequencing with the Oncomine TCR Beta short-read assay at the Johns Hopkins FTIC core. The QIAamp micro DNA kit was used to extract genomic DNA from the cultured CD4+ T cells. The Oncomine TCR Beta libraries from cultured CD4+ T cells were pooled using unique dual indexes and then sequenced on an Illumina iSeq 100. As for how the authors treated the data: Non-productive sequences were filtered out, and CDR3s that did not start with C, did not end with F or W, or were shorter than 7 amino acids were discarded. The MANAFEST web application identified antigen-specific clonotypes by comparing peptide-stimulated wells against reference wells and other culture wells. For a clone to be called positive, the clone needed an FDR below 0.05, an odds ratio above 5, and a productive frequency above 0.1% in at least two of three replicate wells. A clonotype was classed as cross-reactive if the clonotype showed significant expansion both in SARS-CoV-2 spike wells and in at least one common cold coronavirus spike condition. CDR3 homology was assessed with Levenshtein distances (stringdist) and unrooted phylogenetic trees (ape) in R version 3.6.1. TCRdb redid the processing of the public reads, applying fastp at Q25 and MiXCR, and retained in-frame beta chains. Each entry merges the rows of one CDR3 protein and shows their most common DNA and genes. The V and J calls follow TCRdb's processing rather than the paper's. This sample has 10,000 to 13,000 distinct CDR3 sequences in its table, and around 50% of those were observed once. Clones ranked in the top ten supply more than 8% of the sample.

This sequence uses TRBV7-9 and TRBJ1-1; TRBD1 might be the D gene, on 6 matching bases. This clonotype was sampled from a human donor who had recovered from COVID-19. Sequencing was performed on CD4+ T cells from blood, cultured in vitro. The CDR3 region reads CASSWSRDTNTEAFF. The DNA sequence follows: TGTGCCAGCAGCTGGTCCCGGGACACGAACACTGAAGCTTTCTTT.